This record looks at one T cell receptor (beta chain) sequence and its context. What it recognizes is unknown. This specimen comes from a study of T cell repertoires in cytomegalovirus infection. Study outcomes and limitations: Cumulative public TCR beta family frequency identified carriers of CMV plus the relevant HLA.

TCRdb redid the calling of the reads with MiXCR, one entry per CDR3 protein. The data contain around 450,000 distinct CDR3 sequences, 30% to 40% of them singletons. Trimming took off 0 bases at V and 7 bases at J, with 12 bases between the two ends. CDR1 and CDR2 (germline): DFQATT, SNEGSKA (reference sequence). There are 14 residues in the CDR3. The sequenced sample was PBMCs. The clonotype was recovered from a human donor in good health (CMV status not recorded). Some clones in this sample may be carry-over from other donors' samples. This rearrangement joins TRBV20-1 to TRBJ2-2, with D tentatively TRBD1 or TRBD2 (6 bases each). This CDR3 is CSARDYRGHGELFF. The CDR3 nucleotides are TGCAGTGCTAGAGACTATCGGGGGCACGGGGAGCTGTTTTTT.